This is a list of T cell receptor beta chains from one sample in a study of Ad26.COV2.S vaccination and SARS-CoV-2 variants. Clones were read by immunoSEQ multiplex PCR, and TCRdb kept only the in-frame ones, dropping some. The table includes some 330,000 clones, roughly 90% detected once. This specimen consisted of peripheral blood, obtained in a trial of Ad26.COV2.S vaccine versus placebo. The receptors derive from a person aged 18-60 years who received the Ad26.COV2.S COVID-19 vaccine or a placebo. Each CDR3 is given without its conserved first and last residue. D genes are given only for firm matches.

v_gene,j_gene,d_gene,CDR3aa
TRBV30,TRBJ1-4,-,AWSGGVEKLF
TRBV28,TRBJ1-5,TRBD1,ASSLFRDREIYSSNQPQH
TRBV11-2,TRBJ1-1,TRBD1,ASRRGGVEAF
TRBV7-2,TRBJ2-3,-,ASSTFSTDTQY
TRBV4-2,TRBJ2-5,TRBD2,ASSPRTSGDQETQY
TRBV6-2/TRBV6-3,TRBJ1-2,-,ASSLRDALSVNYGYT
TRBV18,TRBJ2-1,TRBD1,ASSPWVRGSSLEVNEQF
TRBV5-6,TRBJ2-1,TRBD2,ASSLSRGRALDEQF
TRBV7-2,TRBJ1-6,-,ASSPANSPLH
TRBV6-6,TRBJ2-5,-,ASSYSPGRQETQY
TRBV29-1,TRBJ1-1,-,SVEEVGNTEAF
TRBV7-9,TRBJ2-5,-,ASSLGQAQETQY
TRBV19,TRBJ1-5,TRBD1,ASSTTGGFSNQPQH
TRBV28,TRBJ2-6,-,ASRTLNSSGANVLT
TRBV6-6,TRBJ1-1,-,ASSYTKSGQREAF
TRBV4-1,TRBJ1-4,TRBD1,ASHPLATGEVTAKNEKLF
TRBV6-5,TRBJ1-1,-,ASSYLFGGTEAF
TRBV19,TRBJ1-1,-,ASSPEGGSTEAF
TRBV5-1,TRBJ1-4,-,ASSFSGGENEKLF
TRBV2,TRBJ2-1,TRBD2,ASPGGGRAIHEQF
TRBV4-3,TRBJ2-3,-,ASSQDTGPDTQY
TRBV19,TRBJ2-6,-,ASSIRSWGDGSGANVLT
TRBV15,TRBJ2-5,-,ATSRAKADKETQY
TRBV5-4,TRBJ2-3,-,ASSPLSTDTQY
TRBV19,TRBJ2-1,TRBD1,ASIGTGGNEQF
TRBV7-9,TRBJ1-1,TRBD1,ASSLPQGAWNTEAF
TRBV5-1,TRBJ1-3,-,ASSLMAQDSGNTIY
TRBV25-1,TRBJ1-1,-,ASSEWEGSTEAF
TRBV24-1,TRBJ1-2,-,ATSDPAQGDYGYT
TRBV19,TRBJ2-7,TRBD1,ASSSGGSYYEQY
TRBV28,TRBJ2-3,-,ASTLGTDTQY
TRBV19,TRBJ2-7,-,ASNAGALLGEQY
TRBV10-3,TRBJ1-5,-,AISDIDINQPQH
TRBV25-1,TRBJ2-3,-,ASSEFPATDTQY
TRBV10-1,TRBJ2-1,-,ASSERDRAGLSSYNEQF
TRBV5-5,TRBJ1-1,-,ASSPPGPTEAF
TRBV7-2,TRBJ2-2,-,ASSRRDTGELF
TRBV15,TRBJ1-5,-,ATSRDLGFNQPQH
TRBV4-1,TRBJ2-3,-,ASSQDRWDSRTF
TRBV7-2,TRBJ1-5,-,ASSSGTGGSNQPQH
TRBV9,TRBJ2-1,TRBD1,ASSSQGFAYNEQF
TRBV9,TRBJ1-2,-,ASSVGVLSSDGYT
TRBV25-1,TRBJ2-1,TRBD2,ASTATTSGTHNEQF
TRBV6-2/TRBV6-3,TRBJ1-2,-,ASSPLWGGYT
TRBV4-1,TRBJ1-1,-,ASSQVSAGNTEAF
TRBV9,TRBJ2-5,-,ASSVGEGGSGETQY
TRBV19,TRBJ1-5,TRBD1,ASSDRAGQPQH
TRBV7-8,TRBJ1-1,TRBD1,ASSFGQGVTEAF
TRBV5-1,TRBJ2-1,TRBD2,ASSLRRGNNEQF
TRBV30,TRBJ2-1,-,ASEGGEEQF
TRBV6-2/TRBV6-3,TRBJ1-1,-,ASSSGTPFGAF
TRBV6-2/TRBV6-3,TRBJ1-5,-,ASSGELNQPQH
TRBV29-1,TRBJ1-3,-,SGLAEGSGNTIY
TRBV7-2,TRBJ2-3,TRBD2,ASSTPSGRASGDTQY
TRBV28,TRBJ2-3,-,ASSFVTDTQY
TRBV6-6,TRBJ2-2,TRBD1,ASATTGGGNTGELF
TRBV9,TRBJ1-4,-,ASSVDGDATNEKLF
TRBV6-5,TRBJ2-2,-,ASSYSGVAGELF
TRBV6-5,TRBJ1-3,-,ASGLSGNTIY